Only a few counts were recorded for the clone carrying this TCR beta chain. Produced via immunoSEQ multiplex PCR; TCRdb's table is partial and in-frame only. The data show approximately 16,000 clones, approximately 78% seen once. The sample comes from a study of blood T cell repertoires in COVID-19. This receptor was taken from a man older than 75 with active or convalescent COVID-19. The sample comprised peripheral blood.

In nucleotides, the CDR3 is TGCGCCAGCAGCTGGGGACAGGGATCGAGTTCACCCCTCCACTTT. Protein sequence: CASSWGQGSSSPLHF. The chain has TRBV5-1 and TRBJ1-6; 9 nucleotides match TRBD1. V lost 3 bases, J lost 9 bases, and 7 bases stayed unmatched. The CDR3 runs to 15 residues. Germline V gives CDR1 SGHRS, CDR2 YFSETQ.